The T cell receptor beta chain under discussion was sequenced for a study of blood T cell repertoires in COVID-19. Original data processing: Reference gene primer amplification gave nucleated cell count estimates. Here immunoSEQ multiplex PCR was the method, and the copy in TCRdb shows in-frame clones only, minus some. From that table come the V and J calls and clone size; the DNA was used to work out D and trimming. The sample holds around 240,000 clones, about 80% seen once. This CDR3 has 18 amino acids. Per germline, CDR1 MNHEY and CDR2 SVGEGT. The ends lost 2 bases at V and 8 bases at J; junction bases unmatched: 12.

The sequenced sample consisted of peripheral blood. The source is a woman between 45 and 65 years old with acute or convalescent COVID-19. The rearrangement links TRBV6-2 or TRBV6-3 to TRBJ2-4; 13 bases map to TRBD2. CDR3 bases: TGTGCCAGCAGTTACGCCCCACTAGCGGGAGGGTCCCGGGACATTCAGTACTTC. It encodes CASSYAPLAGGSRDIQYF.